The 23 T cell receptor beta chains below were found in one sample sequenced in a study of T cell repertoires in cytomegalovirus infection. Their antigens remain unidentified. Each CDR3 protein gets one entry after TCRdb re-called the reads with MiXCR. Among 90,000 to 130,000 distinct CDR3 sequences listed, around 10% were seen once. The specimen sequenced was PBMCs, sequenced either directly or after in vitro stimulation (not recorded which). The source is a human donor in good health (CMV status not recorded). Some clones in this sample may be carry-over from other donors' samples.

This clonotype was observed a few times. The chain employs TRBV12-3 or TRBV12-4 and TRBJ2-2; 12 nucleotides line up with TRBD2. V shed 7 bases, J shed 7 bases, and the junction held 7 bases outside the gene matches. The CDR3 has 15 amino acids. CDR3 in amino acids: CASNLPSGRGGELFF. CDR3 coding DNA: TGTGCCAGCAATCTTCCTAGCGGGAGGGGCGGGGAGCTGTTTTTT.

This clonotype appeared many times. The chain recombines TRBV25-1 with TRBJ2-1; D is ambiguous. The CDR3 consists of 16 residues. Deletions cut 2 bases from V and 0 bases from J, with 11 bases between. Germline V lookup: CDR1 MGHDK, CDR2 SYGVNS. The CDR3 nucleotides read TGTGCCAGCAGTGAAGGGCTAACCAGCTCCTACAATGAGCAGTTCTTC. This translates into CASSEGLTSSYNEQFF.

This chain uses TRBV6-2 or TRBV6-3 with TRBJ1-5; the D gene is possibly TRBD1 (5 bases). Germline V gene data show CDR1 as MNHEY and CDR2 as SVGEGT. There are 15 residues in the CDR3. The ends were cut back, 6 bases at V and 0 bases at J, with 12 bases in the middle. CDR3 region: CASRPDSYSNQPQHF. DNA of the CDR3: TGTGCCAGCAGGCCAGACAGCTATAGCAATCAGCCCCAGCATTTT.

There are a few counts of this clonotype. V gene TRBV30 combines with J gene TRBJ1-6; D uncertain. CDR1 and CDR2 from the germline V gene are GTSNPN and SVGIG (reference sequence). V was clipped by 2 bases and J by 10 bases, with 15 bases between them. This CDR3 is 14 amino acids long. Written as DNA, the CDR3 is TGTGCCTGGAGTCCTTCCGGGATCGGATCACCCCTCCACTTT. Residues: CAWSPSGIGSPLHF.

This clonotype was observed at least ten times. This chain connects TRBV7-2 to TRBJ1-1; D gene ambiguous. Germline V gene data show CDR1 as SGHTA and CDR2 as FQGNSA. This CDR3 region has 13 residues. V lost 2 bases and J 4 bases, leaving 8 bases between the germline ends. CDR3 bases: TGTGCCAGCAGCTTATCGACTGTCACTGAAGCTTTCTTT. Translation gives CASSLSTVTEAFF.

The chain is built from TRBV12-3 or TRBV12-4 and TRBJ1-1; no definite D call. The V end lost 8 bases, the J end lost 4 bases, and 14 bases lay between the germline ends. The CDR3 spans 13 residues. CDR3 residues: CASRPTVSTEAFF. Here the CDR3 DNA reads TGTGCCAGCCGACCCACCGTGAGCACTGAAGCTTTCTTT.

This rearrangement joins TRBV28 to TRBJ1-1; no clear D. The CDR3 spans 14 residues. The V gene lost 3 bases and the J gene lost 1 base, with 9 bases spanning the gap. Germline CDR1 is MDHEN and CDR2 is SYDVKM. The CDR3, as DNA: TGTGCCAGCAGTTTGCGGACGGAGAACACTGAAGCTTTCTTT. This translates into CASSLRTENTEAFF.

This clonotype was counted at least ten times. The V gene is TRBV6-1, the J gene TRBJ2-6, with unresolved D. Trimming left V 10 bases short and J 3 bases short, with 22 bases between. CDR1 is MNHNS and CDR2 is SASEGT in the germline V gene. The CDR3 is 17 amino acids. The CDR3 sequence: CAIPGLLLSFGANVLTF. As DNA, the CDR3 is TGTGCCATTCCCGGGCTCCTTCTTTCCTTTGGGGCCAACGTCCTGACTTTC.

This clonotype was observed many times. As DNA, the CDR3 is TGTGCCAGCAGTGAACAGGGACTAGCGGGAGGTTTCGAGCAGTACGTC. It translates to CASSEQGLAGGFEQYV. This chain links TRBV2 with TRBJ2-7; 15 nucleotides line up with TRBD2. The V gene's germline CDR1 is SNHLY and CDR2 FYNNEI. The CDR3 extends over 16 amino acids. V lost 2 bases and J lost 6; bases outside the gene matches: 5.

This clonotype has at least ten counts. The chain has TRBV7-2 and TRBJ2-5; 10 bases fit TRBD2. V shed 4 bases, J shed 2 bases, and the junction held 4 bases outside the gene matches. Germline lookup yields CDR1 SGHTA and CDR2 FQGNSA. The length of the CDR3 is 15 residues. The chain's CDR3 is CASSSWTSGQETQYF. CDR3 nucleotide sequence: TGTGCCAGCAGCTCCTGGACTAGCGGACAAGAGACCCAGTACTTC.

This clonotype was picked up a small number of times. This chain links TRBV4-1 with TRBJ1-5; D may be TRBD1 (5 bases). Trimming took off 4 bases at V and 0 bases at J, with 13 bases between the two ends. The CDR3 has 16 amino acids. Germline-derived CDR1 and CDR2 are MGHRA and YSYEKL. Here the CDR3 reads CASSRGTDYSNQPQHF. In DNA, the CDR3 is TGCGCCAGCAGCCGAGGGACGGATTATAGCAATCAGCCCCAGCATTTT.

In its sample, this clonotype was seen many times. This rearrangement joins TRBV7-2 to TRBJ2-7; D might be TRBD2 (5 bases). The CDR3 has 14 residues. Germline V gives CDR1 SGHTA, CDR2 FQGNSA. With 5 bases removed from V and 3 bases from J, the gap between germline ends came to 14 bases. The CDR3 DNA reads TGTGCCAGCAGCGACGGGCCTCGGGACTACGAGCAGTACTTC. It translates to CASSDGPRDYEQYF.

This clonotype turned up a few times. The rearrangement uses TRBV12-3 or TRBV12-4 and TRBJ1-1; perhaps TRBD1 as D (6 bases). Deletions cut 7 bases from V and 1 base from J, with 13 bases between. The CDR3 consists of 14 residues. The CDR3 DNA reads TGTGCCAGCACGGTCCGAGGGGGGAACACTGAAGCTTTCTTT. Its translation: CASTVRGGNTEAFF.

This clonotype was picked up a small number of times. V and J are TRBV7-2 and TRBJ2-7, with 8 bases matching TRBD1. The length of the CDR3 is 14 residues. Trimming removed 1 base from V and 5 bases from J; junction bases left unmatched: 4. CDR1 and CDR2 from the germline V gene are SGHTA and FQGNSA. In DNA form, the CDR3 reads TGTGCCAGCAGCTTAGTTGGACAGGGCAACGAGCAGTACTTC. Encoded protein: CASSLVGQGNEQYF.

This clonotype was seen once. This sequence may be a read error, since a much larger clone differs from it by one base. This chain links TRBV28 with TRBJ2-3; 7 positions match TRBD1. The V segment lost 8 bases and the J segment 3 bases; nucleotides outside the gene matches: 11. The germline gives CDR1 MDHEN, CDR2 SYDVKM. The CDR3 loop spans 15 amino acids. DNA for the CDR3: TGTGCCAGCGGCCCCGGTGGCAGGGGGACAGATACGCAGTATTTT. Translation gives CASGPGGRGTDTQYF.

This clonotype was observed once. A much bigger clone sits one base away, suggesting this may be a read error. The V and J genes are TRBV7-8 and TRBJ1-2; D perhaps matches TRBD1 (5 bases). Trimming removed 5 bases from V and 8 bases from J, with 18 bases in between. The CDR3 spans 14 residues. Germline CDR1 reads SGHVS; CDR2 reads FQNEAQ. As DNA, the CDR3 is TGTGCCAGCAGCCTCGGCCTAGGGACGCGCGGCTACACCTTC. Amino acids: CASSLGLGTRGYTF.

This clonotype has a count of ten or more. V usage is TRBV7-8 and J usage is TRBJ1-1; no firm D call. Germline V gene sequence: CDR1 SGHVS, CDR2 FQNEAQ. This CDR3 contains 15 residues. Trimming took off 4 bases at V and 0 bases at J, with 12 bases between the two ends. This CDR3 is CASSSGYTLNTEAFF. In DNA, the CDR3 is TGTGCCAGCAGCTCTGGATACACCCTGAACACTGAAGCTTTCTTT.

This clonotype came up many times. The gene calls are TRBV11-1 and TRBJ2-3, with D possibly matching TRBD2 (6 bases). The CDR3 consists of 17 residues. Germline-derived CDR1 and CDR2 are SGHAT and FQDESV (reference sequence). V lost 4 bases and J lost 2, with 19 bases in between. CDR3 sequence (DNA): TGTGCCAGCAGCTCGAGACTGGGGAGGTCCCCCACAGATACGCAGTATTTT. Translating it yields CASSSRLGRSPTDTQYF. Based on the CDR3 plus reference TRBV11-1 and TRBJ2-3, the full variable domain is EAEVAQSPRYKITEKSQAVAFWCDPISGHATLYWYRQILGQGPELLVQFQDESVVDDSQLPKDRFSAERLKGVDSTLKIQPAELGDSAMYLCASSSRLGRSPTDTQYFGPGTRLTVL.

This clonotype was picked up a small number of times. V is TRBV6-2 or TRBV6-3 and J is TRBJ1-1, with unresolved D. The CDR3 consists of 15 residues. Germline V gives CDR1 MNHEY, CDR2 SVGEGT. V was cut by 5 bases and J by 0 bases, with 13 bases left in between. The CDR3 here is CASSTGRKVNTEAFF. The CDR3 DNA reads TGTGCCAGCAGTACTGGACGGAAAGTGAACACTGAAGCTTTCTTT.

The chain is built from TRBV5-4 and TRBJ1-2; D not resolved. The CDR3 sequence is 14 residues long. CDR1 is SGHNT, CDR2 YYREEE, per germline (reference sequence). V was shortened by 0 bases and J by 5 bases, with 11 bases between the two germline ends. As DNA, the CDR3 is TGTGCCAGCAGCTTGGGAGGCCGCGAATATGGCTACACCTTC. This codes for CASSLGGREYGYTF. Combining the CDR3 with reference TRBV5-4 and TRBJ1-2 gives the whole variable domain ETGVTQSPTHLIKTRGQQVTLRCSSQSGHNTVSWYQQALGQGPQFIFQYYREEENGRGNFPPRFSGLQFPNYSSELNVNALELDDSALYLCASSLGGREYGYTFGSGTRLTVV.

The chain uses TRBV4-1 and TRBJ1-4, with TRBD1 identical over 10 bases. V was clipped by 1 base and J by 1 base; unmatched bases: 3. The CDR3 runs to 17 residues. The germline gives CDR1 MGHRA, CDR2 YSYEKL. For the CDR3, the DNA is TGCGCCAGCAGCCAAGGACAGGGGGCGGAAACTAATGAAAAACTGTTTTTT. It is translated as CASSQGQGAETNEKLFF.

This clonotype was detected ten times or more. The genes are TRBV20-1 and TRBJ2-1; TRBD2 agrees at 10 bases. Germline V gene sequence: CDR1 DFQATT, CDR2 SNEGSKA (reference sequence). The ends lost 0 bases at V and 8 bases at J; junction bases unmatched: 7. This CDR3 has 15 amino acids. In nucleotides, the CDR3 is TGCAGTGCTAGAGATCGCCTAGCGGGAGAGTATGAGCAGTTCTTC. Residues: CSARDRLAGEYEQFF.

This clonotype occurred many times. The chain uses TRBV6-1 and TRBJ1-2, with 9 bases matching TRBD1. Germline CDR1 and CDR2: MNHNS and SASEGT. With 5 bases clipped from V and 8 bases from J, the junction kept 6 bases outside the gene matches. This CDR3 has 13 residues. CDR3 sequence (DNA): TGTGCCAGCAGTTTACAGGGGGCCGGGGGCTACACCTTC. Residues: CASSLQGAGGYTF.